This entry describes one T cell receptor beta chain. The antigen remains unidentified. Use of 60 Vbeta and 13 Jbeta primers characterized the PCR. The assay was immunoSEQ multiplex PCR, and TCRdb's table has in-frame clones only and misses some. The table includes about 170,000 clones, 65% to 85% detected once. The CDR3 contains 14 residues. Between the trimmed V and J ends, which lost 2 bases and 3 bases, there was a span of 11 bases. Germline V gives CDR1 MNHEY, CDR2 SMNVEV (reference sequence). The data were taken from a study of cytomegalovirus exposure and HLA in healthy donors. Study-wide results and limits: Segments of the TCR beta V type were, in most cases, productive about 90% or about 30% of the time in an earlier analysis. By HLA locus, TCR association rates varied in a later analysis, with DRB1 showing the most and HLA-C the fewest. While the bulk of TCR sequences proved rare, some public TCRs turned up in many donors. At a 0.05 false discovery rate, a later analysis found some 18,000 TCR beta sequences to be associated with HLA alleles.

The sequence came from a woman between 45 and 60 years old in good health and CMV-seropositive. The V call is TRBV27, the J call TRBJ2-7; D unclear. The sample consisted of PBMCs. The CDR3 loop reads CASSLTPPGYEQYF. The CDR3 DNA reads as TGTGCCAGCAGTTTAACCCCCCCGGGCTACGAGCAGTACTTC.